This T cell receptor (beta chain) stems from a study of T cell responses to AZD1222 COVID-19 vaccine. Assay used: immunoSEQ multiplex PCR; TCRdb lists only in-frame clones, some missing. Of some 60,000 clones listed, roughly 82% are singletons. Comments on this clone: Antigen: not known.

Points from the study as a whole: Once two AZD1222 doses were given, Spike-specific TCR breadth and depth went up. The donor group comprised mostly white British people and more females; the analysis possibly underestimated clonal diversity. Only six individuals given AZD1222 were seropositive at baseline. Nearly half of unique spike-specific TCRs reportedly avoided B.1.351 and B.1.1.7 mutated regions.

V was trimmed by 1 base and J by 8 bases, leaving 7 bases between them. This CDR3 is 12 amino acids long. Germline lookup yields CDR1 SGHRS and CDR2 YFSETQ. The rearrangement uses TRBV5-1 and TRBJ2-1; D is ambiguous. Sequenced here: peripheral blood, sampled on day 0 of AZD1222 vaccination. This TCR came from an adult in good health. CDR3 DNA sequence: TGCGCCAGCAGCTTGTTCCAACATGAGCAGTTCTTC. Its translation: CASSLFQHEQFF.